This is a list of T cell receptor beta chains from one sample in a study of blood T cell repertoires in COVID-19. TCRdb's copy holds only in-frame clones and misses some; the assay was immunoSEQ multiplex PCR. This table holds roughly 440,000 clones, approximately 88% found once. Sequenced input: peripheral blood. These receptors were obtained from a woman aged 50 to 60 with COVID-19, enrolled during active disease. Both conserved end residues are part of each CDR3. The D gene is left open where the match is weak. Not every row has a clone size; where given, it reads once, few, many or a size class.

cdr3_aa: CASSASALYRGNTIYF
cdr3_nt: TGTGCCAGCAGTGCCTCCGCGCTATACCGCGGAAACACCATATATTTT
clone_size: few
d_call: NA
v_call: TRBV28
j_call: TRBJ1-3

cdr3_aa: CASSSGGHQPQHF
cdr3_nt: TGTGCCAGCAGCTCCGGGGGGCATCAGCCCCAGCATTTT
clone_size: NA
d_call: NA
v_call: TRBV5-6
j_call: TRBJ1-5

cdr3_aa: CASSLASGGAHEQFF
cdr3_nt: TGTGCCAGCAGTTTAGCTAGCGGGGGGGCCCATGAGCAGTTCTTC
clone_size: NA
d_call: TRBD2
v_call: TRBV27
j_call: TRBJ2-1

cdr3_aa: CASIGRGGAGTGELFF
cdr3_nt: TGTGCCAGCATTGGTCGCGGGGGGGCCGGCACCGGGGAGCTGTTTTTT
clone_size: NA
d_call: TRBD2
v_call: TRBV27
j_call: TRBJ2-2

cdr3_aa: CASSTGAGRTDTQYF
cdr3_nt: TGTGCCAGCAGTACGGGAGCGGGGAGGACAGATACGCAGTATTTT
clone_size: NA
d_call: TRBD2
v_call: TRBV2
j_call: TRBJ2-3

cdr3_aa: CASSQTGYEAFF
cdr3_nt: TGTGCCAGCAGCCAAACAGGGTATGAAGCTTTCTTT
clone_size: NA
d_call: NA
v_call: TRBV7-2
j_call: TRBJ1-1

cdr3_aa: CATSDLSADGYTF
cdr3_nt: TGTGCCACCAGTGATTTGAGCGCGGATGGCTACACCTTC
clone_size: NA
d_call: NA
v_call: TRBV24-1
j_call: TRBJ1-2

cdr3_aa: CASSLQGRTDYGYTF
cdr3_nt: TGTGCCAGCAGTCTTCAGGGAAGAACTGACTATGGCTACACCTTC
clone_size: NA
d_call: NA
v_call: TRBV6-5
j_call: TRBJ1-2

cdr3_aa: CASSQLTGGDTQYF
cdr3_nt: TGCGCCAGCAGCCAATTGACAGGCGGAGATACGCAGTATTTT
clone_size: NA
d_call: NA
v_call: TRBV4-1
j_call: TRBJ2-3

cdr3_aa: CASSIVGRGLSFEQFF
cdr3_nt: TGTGCCAGTAGTATAGTGGGCAGGGGGCTTTCCTTTGAGCAGTTCTTC
clone_size: NA
d_call: TRBD1
v_call: TRBV19
j_call: TRBJ2-1

cdr3_aa: CSARPGQSYTF
cdr3_nt: TGCAGTGCTAGACCCGGACAGAGCTACACCTTC
clone_size: NA
d_call: NA
v_call: TRBV20-1
j_call: TRBJ1-2

cdr3_aa: CASSSQRTPNYGYTF
cdr3_nt: TGTGCCAGCAGCAGTCAGAGGACACCTAACTATGGCTACACCTTC
clone_size: once
d_call: NA
v_call: TRBV21-1
j_call: TRBJ1-2

cdr3_aa: CASMTDAEGEAFF
cdr3_nt: TGTGCCAGCATGACGGACGCTGAGGGTGAAGCTTTCTTT
clone_size: NA
d_call: NA
v_call: TRBV25-1
j_call: TRBJ1-1

cdr3_aa: CASSIPVGQPQHF
cdr3_nt: TGTGCCAGTAGTATACCCGTCGGTCAGCCCCAGCATTTT
clone_size: few
d_call: NA
v_call: TRBV19
j_call: TRBJ1-5

cdr3_aa: CASSSGQNSNQPQHF
cdr3_nt: TGTGCCAGCAGCTCGGGACAGAATAGCAATCAGCCCCAGCATTTT
clone_size: NA
d_call: TRBD1
v_call: TRBV5-8
j_call: TRBJ1-5

cdr3_aa: CASSYSGEGGYGYTF
cdr3_nt: TGTGCCAGCAGTTACTCGGGGGAGGGGGGCTATGGCTACACCTTC
clone_size: NA
d_call: NA
v_call: TRBV6-5
j_call: TRBJ1-2

cdr3_aa: CASSHPAGEQFF
cdr3_nt: TGCGCCAGCAGCCACCCAGCGGGGGAGCAGTTCTTC
clone_size: NA
d_call: TRBD2
v_call: TRBV4-1
j_call: TRBJ2-1

cdr3_aa: CASSSRVGGYEQYF
cdr3_nt: TGTGCCAGCAGCTCGAGGGTGGGTGGTTACGAGCAGTACTTC
clone_size: NA
d_call: NA
v_call: TRBV11-2
j_call: TRBJ2-7

cdr3_aa: CASSSELYEQYF
cdr3_nt: TGTGCCAGCAGTTCTGAGCTCTACGAGCAGTACTTC
clone_size: NA
d_call: NA
v_call: TRBV6-6
j_call: TRBJ2-7

cdr3_aa: CAWSVGRSSYNSPLHF
cdr3_nt: TGTGCCTGGAGTGTCGGGAGGAGCTCCTATAATTCACCCCTCCACTTT
clone_size: NA
d_call: NA
v_call: TRBV30
j_call: TRBJ1-6

cdr3_aa: CASSAARTANTEAFF
cdr3_nt: TGTGCCAGCAGCGCCGCCCGGACAGCTAACACTGAAGCTTTCTTT
clone_size: NA
d_call: NA
v_call: TRBV5-4
j_call: TRBJ1-1

cdr3_aa: CASSLGTYHTDTQYF
cdr3_nt: TGTGCCAGCAGCTTAGGGACTTACCACACAGATACGCAGTATTTT
clone_size: NA
d_call: NA
v_call: TRBV7-8
j_call: TRBJ2-3

cdr3_aa: CASSLVGGSTDTQYF
cdr3_nt: TGCGCCAGCAGCTTGGTCGGGGGAAGCACAGATACGCAGTATTTT
clone_size: NA
d_call: NA
v_call: TRBV5-1
j_call: TRBJ2-3

cdr3_aa: CASSQMGWDRLNTEAFF
cdr3_nt: TGTGCCAGCAGCCAGATGGGTTGGGACAGGTTGAACACTGAAGCTTTCTTT
clone_size: NA
d_call: TRBD1
v_call: TRBV13
j_call: TRBJ1-1

cdr3_aa: CASSRQGARAKNIQYF
cdr3_nt: TGTGCCAGCAGCCGACAGGGGGCTCGGGCCAAAAACATTCAGTACTTC
clone_size: NA
d_call: TRBD1
v_call: TRBV28
j_call: TRBJ2-4

cdr3_aa: CASSLGTGGGEQYF
cdr3_nt: TGTGCCAGCAGCCTAGGGACAGGGGGAGGCGAGCAGTACTTC
clone_size: NA
d_call: TRBD1
v_call: TRBV5-4
j_call: TRBJ2-7

cdr3_aa: CSVGVGHNQPQHF
cdr3_nt: TGCAGCGTTGGGGTGGGACACAATCAGCCCCAGCATTTT
clone_size: NA
d_call: NA
v_call: TRBV29-1
j_call: TRBJ1-5

cdr3_aa: CASSPSGSYEQYF
cdr3_nt: TGTGCCAGCTCACCCAGCGGTTCCTACGAGCAGTACTTC
clone_size: few
d_call: NA
v_call: TRBV18
j_call: TRBJ2-7

cdr3_aa: CASSLQDSHYEQYF
cdr3_nt: TGTGCCAGCAGCCTCCAGGACAGCCACTACGAGCAGTACTTC
clone_size: NA
d_call: NA
v_call: TRBV7-9
j_call: TRBJ2-7

cdr3_aa: CASSQDRGAAQYF
cdr3_nt: TGTGCCAGCAGCCAAGATCGGGGGGCCGCGCAGTACTTC
clone_size: NA
d_call: NA
v_call: TRBV4-2
j_call: TRBJ2-7

cdr3_aa: CASNVGASNQPQHF
cdr3_nt: TGTGCCAGCAACGTGGGGGCGAGCAATCAGCCCCAGCATTTT
clone_size: NA
d_call: NA
v_call: TRBV2
j_call: TRBJ1-5

cdr3_aa: CALTGSPLYGYTF
cdr3_nt: TGTGCCCTTACCGGGTCGCCTTTATATGGCTACACCTTC
clone_size: NA
d_call: NA
v_call: TRBV30
j_call: TRBJ1-2

cdr3_aa: CASSPEDGGGAFF
cdr3_nt: TGTGCCAGCAGTCCCGAGGACGGAGGCGGAGCTTTCTTT
clone_size: NA
d_call: NA
v_call: TRBV27
j_call: TRBJ1-1

cdr3_aa: CASSVGDRGTYEQYF
cdr3_nt: TGTGCCAGCAGCGTAGGGGACAGGGGAACCTACGAGCAGTACTTC
clone_size: once
d_call: TRBD1
v_call: TRBV9
j_call: TRBJ2-7

cdr3_aa: CASDSYPTAGGPTEAFF
cdr3_nt: TGTGCCTCCGATTCGTACCCCACCGCCGGGGGACCCACTGAAGCTTTCTTT
clone_size: once
d_call: NA
v_call: TRBV30
j_call: TRBJ1-1

cdr3_aa: CAWSDKEGGGQITDTQYF
cdr3_nt: TGTGCCTGGAGTGACAAGGAGGGCGGGGGGCAAATCACAGATACGCAGTATTTT
clone_size: once
d_call: TRBD2
v_call: TRBV30
j_call: TRBJ2-3

cdr3_aa: CASSVDRVGYGYTF
cdr3_nt: TGTGCCAGCAGCGTGGACAGGGTGGGCTATGGCTACACCTTC
clone_size: NA
d_call: TRBD1
v_call: TRBV9
j_call: TRBJ1-2

cdr3_aa: CASSHGTGEDEQYF
cdr3_nt: TGTGCCAGCAGCCATGGGACAGGGGAGGACGAGCAGTACTTC
clone_size: NA
d_call: TRBD1
v_call: TRBV3-1/TRBV3-2
j_call: TRBJ2-7

cdr3_aa: CASSTGLPSYEQYF
cdr3_nt: TGTGCCAGCAGTACGGGACTCCCCTCCTACGAGCAGTACTTC
clone_size: NA
d_call: NA
v_call: TRBV11-2
j_call: TRBJ2-7

cdr3_aa: CATSGDYFNEQFF
cdr3_nt: TGTGCCACCTCCGGGGACTACTTCAATGAGCAGTTCTTC
clone_size: NA
d_call: TRBD2
v_call: TRBV15
j_call: TRBJ2-1

cdr3_aa: CASSPVGQGALSYTF
cdr3_nt: TGTGCCAGCAGCCCCGTGGGGCAGGGGGCTTTAAGCTACACCTTC
clone_size: NA
d_call: TRBD1
v_call: TRBV7-2
j_call: TRBJ1-2

cdr3_aa: CASSLLAGNIQYF
cdr3_nt: TGTGCCAGCAGTTTACTAGCGGGAAACATTCAGTACTTC
clone_size: NA
d_call: TRBD2
v_call: TRBV6-2/TRBV6-3
j_call: TRBJ2-4

cdr3_aa: CSVTGTAKNTEAFF
cdr3_nt: TGCAGCGTTACCGGGACAGCCAAGAACACTGAAGCTTTCTTT
clone_size: once
d_call: TRBD1
v_call: TRBV29-1
j_call: TRBJ1-1

cdr3_aa: CASSFSGGALSEQFF
cdr3_nt: TGTGCCAGCAGTTTTAGCGGGGGGGCTCTTAGCGAGCAGTTCTTC
clone_size: NA
d_call: TRBD2
v_call: TRBV28
j_call: TRBJ2-1

cdr3_aa: CASSSPAVTEAFF
cdr3_nt: TGTGCCAGCAGCTCCCCGGCGGTCACTGAAGCTTTCTTT
clone_size: NA
d_call: NA
v_call: TRBV6-5
j_call: TRBJ1-1

cdr3_aa: CASSAAGYGYTF
cdr3_nt: TGTGCCAGCAGCGCTGCAGGTTATGGCTACACCTTC
clone_size: NA
d_call: NA
v_call: TRBV9
j_call: TRBJ1-2

cdr3_aa: CAISESIGDTEAFF
cdr3_nt: TGTGCCATCAGTGAGTCTATCGGGGACACTGAAGCTTTCTTT
clone_size: NA
d_call: NA
v_call: TRBV10-3
j_call: TRBJ1-1

cdr3_aa: CASSLTSGGTYEQYF
cdr3_nt: TGCGCCAGCAGCTTGACTAGCGGGGGGACCTACGAGCAGTACTTC
clone_size: NA
d_call: TRBD2
v_call: TRBV5-1
j_call: TRBJ2-7

cdr3_aa: CSEDRGAGDTQYF
cdr3_nt: TGCAGCGAGGACCGGGGGGCAGGGGATACGCAGTATTTT
clone_size: NA
d_call: NA
v_call: TRBV29-1
j_call: TRBJ2-3

cdr3_aa: CASSLWTDNEQFF
cdr3_nt: TGTGCCAGCAGCTTATGGACAGACAATGAGCAGTTCTTC
clone_size: NA
d_call: NA
v_call: TRBV7-3
j_call: TRBJ2-1

cdr3_aa: CASSEERGRQPQHF
cdr3_nt: TGTGCCAGCAGTGAAGAGAGGGGGCGTCAGCCCCAGCATTTT
clone_size: NA
d_call: TRBD1
v_call: TRBV2
j_call: TRBJ1-5

cdr3_aa: CATSDPRGGTTGGGYTF
cdr3_nt: TGTGCCACCAGTGATCCCCGTGGAGGCACTACAGGGGGTGGCTACACCTTC
clone_size: NA
d_call: TRBD1
v_call: TRBV24-1
j_call: TRBJ1-2

cdr3_aa: CASSYSEGAMNTEAFF
cdr3_nt: TGTGCCAGCAGTTACTCGGAAGGGGCAATGAACACTGAAGCTTTCTTT
clone_size: NA
d_call: NA
v_call: TRBV6-6
j_call: TRBJ1-1

cdr3_aa: CASGGQGAGGYTF
cdr3_nt: TGCGCCAGCGGGGGACAGGGAGCTGGCGGCTACACCTTC
clone_size: NA
d_call: TRBD1
v_call: TRBV5-1
j_call: TRBJ1-2